This T cell receptor beta chain was recovered during a study of shared clonotypes between healthy human individuals. The wider study: The donor pool was made up of two women and a few men aged 18 to 49. CD8 memory received one plate per donor, CD8 naive two, CD4 memory three and CD4 naive three.

Donation came from healthy HIV-negative adults that had no recent acute infections or vaccinations. Researchers partitioned CD4+ cells into CD45RA+ naive and CD45RA-negative memory subsets. The germline V gene has CDR1 SNHLY and CDR2 FYNNEI. This CDR3 comprises 14 residues. Trimming took off 2 bases at V and 2 bases at J, with 9 bases between the two ends. Assay: immunoSEQ multiplex PCR; the TCRdb copy retains only in-frame clones and omits some. The sample yields around 2,000,000 clones, roughly 94% seen once. Sequenced: naive CD4+ T cells sorted from blood. Indicated subset: CD45RA+ positively selected. The receptor's source is a man aged 18 to 30 in good health. This rearrangement joins TRBV2 to TRBJ1-1, with no clear D. CDR3 in amino acids: CASSERTQNTEAFF. The CDR3 nucleotides are TGTGCCAGCAGTGAAAGAACCCAAAACACTGAAGCTTTCTTT.